The entry below gives a single T cell receptor (beta chain) sequence along with its context. Its cognate antigen has yet to be identified. Base quality data are lacking; no much larger clone is found one base away. The CDR3 contains 17 residues, cysteine and phenylalanine counted. CDR3 DNA is the only sequence kept; it has 51 bases, read in frame from the first base. As encoded in the germline V gene, CDR1 is SGHRS while CDR2 is YFSETQ. Trimming takes 0 bases off V and 6 bases off J; junction bases not matched to a gene: 12. The protocol used for the library was 5' RACE. Instrument on record: Illumina HiSeq 2500. A second PCR of roughly 7 to 12 cycles was performed with a sample-barcoded 5' primer and a J-beta primer mix. A template-switch 5' adaptor carrying 12 random nucleotides introduced a unique molecular identifier onto each TCR beta cDNA molecule. At least 2.5 million CDR3-containing paired-end reads were obtained from each sample. First-strand cDNA was synthesized from all RNA with the Mint cDNA synthesis kit, primed by a TRBC-specific oligonucleotide. All cDNA was treated with uracil-DNA glycosylase and then went through a first 18-cycle PCR with the universal primers M1SS and BC2_uni_R. The study's own analysis went as follows. Normalization of each sample was performed by random selection of 1 million high-quality reads, each carrying a distinct molecular identifier. Reads sharing molecular identifiers were discarded rather than binned into consensus sequences. MiTCR, run with a Q25 quality threshold and the strictest error-elimination algorithm, handled CDR3 identification, clonotype clustering and error correction. A nonparametric unseen species model with Euler transformation was used to estimate lower-bound total TCR beta diversity. Through fastp at Q25 and MiXCR, TCRdb rebuilt clones from the public reads, retaining in-frame beta chains. Rows with a matching CDR3 protein are joined into one entry that keeps the most common DNA and genes. The V and J calls were not made by the authors but by TCRdb's processing. The sample has about 640,000 distinct CDR3 sequences on record, roughly 50% of them singletons. The top ten clones comprise more than 35% of the sample.

Donors were roughly 40 systemically healthy Caucasian individuals from Russia aged about 6 to 100 years. Each donor gave ten milliliters of peripheral blood, drawn into EDTA-treated Vacutainer tubes. PBMCs were isolated by Ficoll-Paque density-gradient centrifugation, with at least 7 million obtained per sample. Total RNA, at least 6 micrograms per sample, was extracted from PBMCs with Trizol reagent. The percentages of naive CD45RAhigh/CD27high T cells were determined by flow cytometry on a PBMC aliquot from every donor. The data were obtained in a study of blood T cells in healthy people across ages (dated by TCRdb to 2013 to 2016). At the level of the whole study: In model experiments, template switching captured about one uniquely barcoded TCR beta cDNA molecule for every two T cells. The study measured age-related changes in TCR beta repertoire diversity using deep sequencing normalized with unique cDNA molecular identifiers. Donors of different ages were randomly distributed across sequencing lanes to avoid experimental bias. Two additional independent replicas of 1 million unique cDNA reads from the same blood draw were analyzed for two donors (one aged 18 to 30 and one aged 80 or older). The donors were split into four age groups: young (average 16 years), middle-aged (roughly 39), aged (about 56) and long-lived (82). Overall study results and their limits: There was a strong correlation between observed TCR beta diversity and the percentage of naive T cells measured by flow cytometry. Estimates of total diversity based on one million sequenced T cells were regarded as lower bounds and as underestimates. The long-lived group showed more naive CD4+ T cells, fewer expanded clones and increased TCR diversity than the aged group, suggesting age selection. Observed TCR beta diversity per million T cells fell roughly linearly with age, and a significant reduction was already apparent by age roughly 40. Because the CMV infection status of the donors was unknown, age-related changes in expanded clonotypes may potentially have been confounded. Conclusive comparison of naive and antigen-experienced compartments was prevented by the profiling of bulk unsorted PBMCs.

The chain uses TRBV5-1 and TRBJ2-3; TRBD1 agrees with 8 junctional bases. The source material was blood. The sequence was obtained from a man between 60 and 75 years old in good health. The sequenced DNA is TGCGCCAGCAGCTTGGAGGCAGGGGGCGCAGGTCGTGATACGCAGTATTTT. Its coded protein is CASSLEAGGAGRDTQYF.